The sequence of this T cell receptor (beta chain) was determined in a study of control samples from healthy donors and cancer patients. Germline CDR1 and CDR2: SGHRS and YFSETQ. V dropped 4 bases and J dropped 5 bases, with 24 bases sitting between them. This CDR3 region has 18 residues. Profiling relied on immunoSEQ multiplex PCR, and the TCRdb table lists in-frame clones only, not all of them. The sample lists roughly 95,000 clones, more than 85% occurring once. The rearrangement uses TRBV5-1 and TRBJ2-2; a weak D match, TRBD1 (6 bases). This sequence was found in a woman in her twenties or thirties in good health. Sequenced: blood. CDR3 DNA: TGCGCCAGCAGCCAAACAGCCACGGGACATCAAGGGACCGGGGAGCTGTTTTTT. It encodes CASSQTATGHQGTGELFF.